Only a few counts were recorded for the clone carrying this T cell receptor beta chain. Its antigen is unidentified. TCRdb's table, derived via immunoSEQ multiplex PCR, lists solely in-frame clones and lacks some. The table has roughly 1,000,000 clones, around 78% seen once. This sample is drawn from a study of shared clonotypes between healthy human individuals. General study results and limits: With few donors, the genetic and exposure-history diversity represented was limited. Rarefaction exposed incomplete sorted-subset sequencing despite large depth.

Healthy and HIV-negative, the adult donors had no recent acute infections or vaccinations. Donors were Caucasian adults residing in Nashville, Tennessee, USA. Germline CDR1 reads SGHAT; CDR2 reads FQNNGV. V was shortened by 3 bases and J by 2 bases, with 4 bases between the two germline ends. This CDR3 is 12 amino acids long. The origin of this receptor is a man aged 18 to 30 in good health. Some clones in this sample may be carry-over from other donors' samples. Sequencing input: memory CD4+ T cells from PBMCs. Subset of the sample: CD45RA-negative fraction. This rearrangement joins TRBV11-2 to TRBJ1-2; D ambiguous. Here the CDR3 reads CASSFPNYGYTF. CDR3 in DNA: TGTGCCAGCAGCTTCCCCAACTATGGCTACACCTTC.